Presented here are 18 T cell receptor beta chains from one specimen sequenced in a study of T cells after yellow fever vaccination. In TCRdb, the 5' RACE reads were re-called with MiXCR into one record per CDR3 protein. The sample includes 450,000 to 650,000 distinct CDR3 sequences, 21% seen only once; the top ten take 15% to 20%. This material consisted of PBMCs, taken approximately 22 days after the first yellow fever vaccination. Every receptor here comes from a man aged 18 to 29 who received the YFV17D yellow fever vaccine.

The rearrangement links TRBV11-2 to TRBJ1-1; D not resolved. The V gene lost 5 bases and the J gene lost 3 bases, with 16 bases spanning the gap. The germline CDR1 and CDR2 sequences are SGHAT and FQNNGV. This CDR3 is built from 15 residues. For the CDR3, the DNA is TGTGCCAGCAGCGTCAGTGTAATCCAAGACACTGAAGCTTTCTTT. Its protein is CASSVSVIQDTEAFF. The full variable domain, rest sourced from reference TRBV11-2 and TRBJ1-1, is EAGVAQSPRYKIIEKRQSVAFWCNPISGHATLYWYQQILGQGPKLLIQFQNNGVVDDSQLPKDRFSAERLKGVDSTLKIQPAKLEDSAVYLCASSVSVIQDTEAFFGQGTRLTVV.

The V and J genes are TRBV19 and TRBJ2-7; possibly TRBD1 for D (5 bases). Germline CDR1 and CDR2: LNHDA and SQIVND (reference sequence). V lost 5 bases and J lost 3, with 11 bases in between. This CDR3 contains 13 residues. The CDR3 here is CASSVRQGYEQYF. The CDR3 DNA is TGTGCCAGTAGTGTCCGGCAGGGCTACGAGCAGTACTTC.

This rearrangement joins TRBV3-1 to TRBJ1-1; a weak D match, TRBD1 (5 bases). Germline CDR1 LGHDT, CDR2 YNNKEL (reference sequence). The CDR3 sequence is 14 residues long. V lost 0 bases and J lost 6, with 11 bases in between. The CDR3 is CASSQEGLGSEAFF. As DNA, the CDR3 is TGTGCCAGCAGCCAAGAGGGGCTGGGGTCTGAAGCTTTCTTT.

The chain employs TRBV18 and TRBJ1-2, with a weak D call TRBD1 (6 bases). Germline V gene lookup returns CDR1 KGHSH and CDR2 LQKENI. This CDR3 is built from 13 residues. Trimming stripped 5 bases from V and 9 bases from J, with 16 bases between. CDR3 nucleotides: TGTGCCAGCTCAGGGGGCGCGTACGATAGCTACACCTTC. It is translated as CASSGGAYDSYTF.

This clonotype showed up many times. The rearrangement joins TRBV12-3 or TRBV12-4 to TRBJ2-2, with no clear D. The CDR3 is made up of 16 amino acids. V was pared by 1 base and J by 4 bases, with 13 bases between. CDR3 bases: TGTGCCAGCAGTTTAGGTGAAGGCCTTCGCACCGGGGAGCTGTTTTTT. It is translated as CASSLGEGLRTGELFF.

V usage is TRBV27 and J usage is TRBJ1-1; D ambiguous. CDR1 is MNHEY and CDR2 is SMNVEV in the germline V gene (reference sequence). This CDR3 comprises 16 residues. Trimming removed 4 bases at V and 2 bases at J, with 17 bases between. Here the CDR3 DNA reads TGTGCCAGCAGTTCCCGACGGGGAAAGGAAAACACTGAAGCTTTCTTT. Its protein is CASSSRRGKENTEAFF.

J is TRBJ2-7 and V is TRBV20-1, with 12 bases aligning to TRBD2. CDR3 size: 15 residues. Trimming removed 6 bases from V and 1 base from J; junction bases left unmatched: 7. Germline CDR1 reads DFQATT; CDR2 reads SNEGSKA (reference sequence). The CDR3 sequence is CSAFPSGGASYEQYF. The CDR3 nucleotides are TGCAGTGCCTTTCCTAGCGGGGGGGCGTCCTACGAGCAGTACTTC.

This clonotype was counted between two and nine times. The chain employs TRBV20-1 and TRBJ2-7, with no clear D. Trimming cost V 3 bases and J 3 bases, with 6 bases left between them. CDR1 DFQATT and CDR2 SNEGSKA come from the germline V gene (reference sequence). The CDR3 loop spans 11 amino acids. As DNA, the CDR3 is TGCAGTGCTAGTGACCGCTACGAGCAGTACGTC. Translated: CSASDRYEQYV.

This chain links TRBV20-1 with TRBJ1-6; 7 nucleotides line up with TRBD1. V was pared by 5 bases and J by 9 bases, with 13 bases of the junction left unmatched. The CDR3 consists of 15 residues. Germline V gene sequence: CDR1 DFQATT, CDR2 SNEGSKA (reference sequence). The CDR3 DNA reads as TGCAGTGCTCGACCGTTGACAGGGTTTACTTCACCCCTCCACTTT. Protein: CSARPLTGFTSPLHF.

The table lists this clonotype with many counts. The V call is TRBV6-2 or TRBV6-3, the J call TRBJ1-2; 7 nucleotides agree with TRBD1. J lost 8 bases, V lost 2 bases, and 5 bases had no gene match. The length of the CDR3 is 13 residues. Germline V gives CDR1 MNHEY, CDR2 SVGEGT. This CDR3 reads CASSYRTGEGYTF. The CDR3 nucleotides read TGTGCCAGCAGTTACCGGACAGGCGAAGGCTACACCTTC.

In its sample, this clonotype was seen a few times. The chain uses TRBV3-1 and TRBJ2-7, with 7 positions matching TRBD1. Germline values: CDR1 LGHDT, CDR2 YNNKEL (reference sequence). The CDR3 sequence is 14 residues long. V gave up 4 bases and J gave up 4 bases; unmatched junction bases: 7. CDR3 in amino acids: CASSPWTGRYEQYV. Written as DNA, the CDR3 is TGTGCCAGCAGCCCTTGGACAGGCCGTTACGAGCAGTACGTC.

The J gene is TRBJ1-3, the V gene TRBV2; D may be TRBD1 (5 bases). CDR3 length: 14 amino acids. V lost 10 bases, J lost 0 bases, and 13 bases lay in between. Germline V CDR1 and CDR2: SNHLY, FYNNEI. CDR3 sequence: CATRRQSSGNTIYF. CDR3 nucleotides: TGTGCCACCCGACGACAGAGCTCTGGAAACACCATATATTTT.

The rearrangement links TRBV6-1 to TRBJ2-3; 7 positions agree with TRBD1. The CDR3 covers 15 residues. Germline CDR1 MNHNS, CDR2 SASEGT. With 6 bases clipped from V and 5 bases from J, the junction kept 11 bases outside the gene matches. CDR3 sequence (DNA): TGTGCCAGCAGAAGACGGGACAGCCGGGGAGATACGCAGTATTTT. This sequence encodes CASRRRDSRGDTQYF.

The chain combines TRBV18 with TRBJ1-3; no reliable D call. Trimming took off 3 bases at V and 8 bases at J, with 5 bases between the two ends. The CDR3 extends over 11 amino acids. Germline CDR1 and CDR2: KGHSH and LQKENI. The CDR3, as DNA: TGTGCCAGCTCACCTAATGACACCATATATTTT. This sequence encodes CASSPNDTIYF. The variable domain in full, completed from reference TRBV18 and TRBJ1-3, reads NAGVMQNPRHLVRRRGQEARLRCSPMKGHSHVYWYRQLPEEGLKFMVYLQKENIIDESGMPKERFSAEFPKEGPSILRIQQVVRGDSAAYFCASSPNDTIYFGEGSWLTVV.

A remark on this clonotype: Given a much more abundant clone one base away, this may be a read error. The chain carries TRBV7-2 and TRBJ2-5; 8 bases align to TRBD2. Germline CDR1 reads SGHTA; CDR2 reads FQGNSA. This CDR3 is 15 amino acids long. Here the CDR3 reads CVSSLSGGPQETQYF. DNA for the CDR3: TGTGTCAGCAGCTTGAGCGGGGGACCTCAAGAGACCCAGTACTTC.

Here the CDR3 DNA reads TGTGCCAGCAGCACACTCCAAAGCTCCTACGAGCAGTACGTC. It codes for CASSTLQSSYEQYV. The chain couples TRBV6-2 or TRBV6-3 to TRBJ2-7; D is uncertain. CDR3 length: 14 amino acids. Germline V gives CDR1 MNHEY, CDR2 SVGEGT. V lost 6 bases and J 0 bases, leaving 12 bases between the germline ends.

This clonotype showed up just a few times. This chain connects TRBV3-1 to TRBJ2-1; 8 nucleotides match TRBD1. The V and J ends lost 3 bases and 9 bases, in that order; junction bases with no gene match: 19. The V gene's germline CDR1 is LGHDT and CDR2 YNNKEL (reference sequence). This CDR3 has 18 amino acids. This chain's CDR3 is CASSQYLATGVGGCEQFF. For the CDR3, the DNA is TGTGCCAGCAGCCAGTACCTTGCGACAGGGGTCGGGGGTTGTGAGCAGTTCTTC.

This clonotype showed up just a few times. The genes are TRBV4-2 and TRBJ1-5; D not certain. The CDR3 is made up of 15 amino acids. Germline CDR1 and CDR2: LGHNA and YNFKEQ. V lost 0 bases, J lost 0 bases, and 6 bases lay in between. The DNA for the CDR3 is TGTGCCAGCAGCCAAGATGGGCATAGCAATCAGCCCCAGCATTTT. Residues: CASSQDGHSNQPQHF.